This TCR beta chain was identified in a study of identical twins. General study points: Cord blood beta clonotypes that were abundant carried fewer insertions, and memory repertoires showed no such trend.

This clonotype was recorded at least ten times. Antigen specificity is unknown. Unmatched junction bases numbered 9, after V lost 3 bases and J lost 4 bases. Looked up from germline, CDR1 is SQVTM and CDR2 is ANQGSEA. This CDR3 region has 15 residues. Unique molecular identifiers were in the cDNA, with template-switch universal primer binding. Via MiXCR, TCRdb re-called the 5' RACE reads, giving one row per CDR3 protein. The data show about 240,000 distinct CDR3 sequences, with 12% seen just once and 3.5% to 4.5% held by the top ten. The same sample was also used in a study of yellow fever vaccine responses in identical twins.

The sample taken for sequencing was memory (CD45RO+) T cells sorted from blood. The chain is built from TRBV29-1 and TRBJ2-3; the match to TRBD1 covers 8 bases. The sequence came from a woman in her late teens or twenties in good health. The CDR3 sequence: CSVDGGRQGPDTQYF. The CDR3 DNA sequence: TGCAGCGTTGATGGTGGGAGACAGGGGCCAGATACGCAGTATTTT.